Listed here are 29 T cell receptor beta chains from one sample, sequenced in a study of T cells in Graves' hyperthyroidism and ophthalmopathy. Authors of the study amplified TCR beta CDR3 regions from RNA transcripts. Carried out on the TCR CDR3, a first-round RT-PCR used the HTBI primer set. TCRdb independently ran MiXCR on the multiplex PCR reads; one entry per CDR3 protein. The table has around 440,000 distinct CDR3 sequences, around 16% seen once. The specimen was blood. These receptors were collected from a woman aged 18-29 years with Graves' hyperthyroidism.

The V call is TRBV6-4, the J call TRBJ2-7; 12 bases are a match to TRBD1. CDR3 size: 15 residues. From germline, CDR1 is MRHNA and CDR2 SNTAGT. The junction had 9 bases not matched to a gene; V was cut back by 6 bases and J by 6 bases. CDR3 nucleotide sequence: TGTGCCAGCAGATCCCACGGGACAGGGGGCCCCGAGCAGTACTTC. Residues: CASRSHGTGGPEQYF.

This rearrangement joins TRBV19 to TRBJ2-7; either TRBD1 or TRBD2 may supply D (5 bases each). The CDR3 totals 14 residues. The germline V and J ends were trimmed by 7 bases and 2 bases, with 15 bases remaining between them. The germline gives CDR1 LNHDA, CDR2 SQIVND (reference sequence). The CDR3 sequence is CASKLRDGAYEQYF. The CDR3 DNA sequence: TGTGCCAGTAAACTAAGGGACGGAGCCTACGAGCAGTACTTC.

This clonotype appeared many times. The rearrangement uses TRBV9 and TRBJ2-3; a possible D gene is TRBD2 (5 bases). This CDR3 contains 15 residues. Trimming removed 6 bases at V and 1 base at J, with 15 bases between. Germline assignment: CDR1 SGDLS and CDR2 YYNGEE. In DNA, the CDR3 is TGTGCCAGCAACCCGGTTAGCGCCCGCACAGATACGCAGTATTTT. Its translation is CASNPVSARTDTQYF. Using reference TRBV9 and TRBJ2-3 for the parts outside the CDR3, the full variable domain is DSGVTQTPKHLITATGQRVTLRCSPRSGDLSVYWYQQSLDQGLQFLIQYYNGEERAKGNILERFSAQQFPDLHSELNLSSLELGDSALYFCASNPVSARTDTQYFGPGTRLTVL.

With respect to this clonotype: At one end, the junction sequence differs from germline, possibly due to a read error. The V and J genes are TRBV5-1 and TRBJ2-6; weak D call: TRBD1 (5 bases). CDR1 is SGHRS and CDR2 is YFSETQ in the germline V gene. CDR3 size: 21 residues. CDR3 nucleotides: TGCGCCAGCAGCACCACCTCTGGGGCCATAGCTGGAATCTCTCGGGCCAACGTCCTGACTTTC. Residues: CASSTTSGAIAGISRANVLTF.

There are many counts of this clonotype. The gene calls are TRBV10-3 and TRBJ1-5, with a possible D match to TRBD1 (5 bases). The germline CDR1 and CDR2 sequences are ENHRY and SYGVKD. Trimming shortened V by 5 bases and J by 2 bases, and 16 bases separated the two germline ends. The CDR3 spans 16 residues. The CDR3 loop is CAISPGTGGGNQPQHF. CDR3 sequence (DNA): TGTGCCATCAGTCCCGGGACGGGTGGAGGCAATCAGCCCCAGCATTTT.

The J gene is TRBJ1-2, the V gene TRBV5-6; TRBD1 matches at 8 bases. This CDR3 has 15 amino acids. J was trimmed by 4 bases and V by 0 bases; bases with no gene match: 5. The germline V gene has CDR1 SGHDT and CDR2 YYEEEE. CDR3 protein: CASSLVPGGTYGYTF. CDR3 coding DNA: TGTGCCAGCAGCTTGGTGCCAGGGGGCACCTATGGCTACACCTTC.

The chain has TRBV7-2 and TRBJ2-7; D perhaps matches TRBD2 (6 bases). The V gene lost 3 bases and the J gene lost 2 bases, with 11 bases spanning the gap. There are 14 residues in the CDR3. Germline CDR1 and CDR2: SGHTA and FQGNSA. CDR3 region: CASSLRDFPYEQYF. The CDR3 DNA sequence: TGTGCCAGCAGCTTGCGGGACTTCCCCTACGAGCAGTACTTC.

About this clonotype itself: A much larger clone is a single base away; this may be a read error. The chain recombines TRBV7-6 with TRBJ2-5; TRBD1 is a possible D gene (6 bases). Trimming cost V 5 bases and J 5 bases, with 18 bases left between them. There are 15 residues in the CDR3. CDR1 and CDR2 (germline): SGHVS, FNYEAQ. The CDR3 here is CASSRRGPNNETQYF. CDR3 bases: TGTGCCAGCAGCCGCAGGGGCCCCAACAATGAGACCCAGTACTTC. Full variable domain (outside the CDR3, taken from reference TRBV7-6 and TRBJ2-5): GAGVSQSPRYKVTKRGQDVALRCDPISGHVSLYWYRQALGQGPEFLTYFNYEAQQDKSGLPNDRFSAERPEGSISTLTIQRTEQRDSAMYRCASSRRGPNNETQYFGPGTRLLVL.

This clonotype was counted between two and nine times. CDR3 in DNA: TGCAGTGCTAGAGATCCGGCAAGCTCTGGGGCCAACGTCCTGACTTTC. This gives the protein CSARDPASSGANVLTF. The chain employs TRBV20-1 and TRBJ2-6, with D uncertain. This CDR3 contains 16 residues. Germline V CDR1 and CDR2: DFQATT, SNEGSKA (reference sequence). The V end lost 0 bases, the J end lost 0 bases, and 9 bases lay between the germline ends.

This clonotype was seen repeatedly, ten times or more. The chain has TRBV7-9 and TRBJ2-3, with D possibly being TRBD1 or TRBD2 (5 bases each). V was cut by 8 bases and J by 0 bases, with 9 bases left in between. The germline CDR1 and CDR2 sequences are SEHNR and FQNEAQ (reference sequence). This CDR3 region has 13 residues. The CDR3 reads CASQGRSTDTQYF. The CDR3 nucleotides read TGTGCCAGCCAGGGACGAAGCACAGATACGCAGTATTTT.

The chain employs TRBV7-9 and TRBJ1-4; D not resolved. V was clipped by 1 base and J by 5 bases, with 5 bases between them. This CDR3 comprises 13 residues. The germline gives CDR1 SEHNR, CDR2 FQNEAQ (reference sequence). CDR3 residues: CASSLDRNEKLFF. As DNA, the CDR3 is TGTGCCAGCAGCTTAGACAGAAATGAAAAACTGTTTTTT.

This clonotype was picked up many times. The rearrangement uses TRBV6-2 or TRBV6-3 and TRBJ2-7, with a possible D match to TRBD1 (5 bases). V was cut by 7 bases and J by 1 base, with 11 bases left in between. Germline V CDR1 and CDR2: MNHEY, SVGEGT. The CDR3 is 13 amino acids. The CDR3 reads CASTGYRSYEQYF. In nucleotides, the CDR3 is TGTGCCAGCACAGGGTACCGTTCCTACGAGCAGTACTTC.

The chain is built from TRBV29-1 and TRBJ2-7; D possibly corresponds to TRBD2 (6 bases). V was shortened by 6 bases and J by 2 bases, with 14 bases between the two germline ends. The germline CDR1 and CDR2 sequences are SQVTM and ANQGSEA. This CDR3 contains 13 residues. DNA of the CDR3: TGCAGCGTGCGGCAGGGAGGACCCTACGAGCAGTACTTC. It translates to CSVRQGGPYEQYF.

This chain connects TRBV19 to TRBJ2-7; TRBD1 agrees at 7 bases. The trim removed 5 bases at V and 2 bases at J, leaving 6 bases unmatched. The germline gives CDR1 LNHDA, CDR2 SQIVND (reference sequence). This CDR3 has 14 amino acids. Here the CDR3 reads CASSSLQGPYEQYF. The DNA of the CDR3 is TGTGCCAGTAGTTCCCTACAGGGGCCCTACGAGCAGTACTTC. Variable domain in full (rest from reference TRBV19 and TRBJ2-7): DGGITQSPKYLFRKEGQNVTLSCEQNLNHDAMYWYRQDPGQGLRLIYYSQIVNDFQKGDIAEGYSVSREKKESFPLTVTSAQKNPTAFYLCASSSLQGPYEQYFGPGTRLTVT.

The sample holds many counts of this clonotype. The rearrangement uses TRBV27 and TRBJ1-2; the D gene is possibly TRBD1 (5 bases). This CDR3 contains 13 residues. V was trimmed by 8 bases and J by 4 bases, leaving 14 bases between them. Germline assignment: CDR1 MNHEY and CDR2 SMNVEV (reference sequence). The CDR3 reads CASWDGTRYGYTF. The CDR3, as DNA: TGTGCCAGCTGGGACGGTACCCGCTATGGCTACACCTTC.

Note on this clonotype: Given a much more abundant clone one base away, this may be a read error. The J gene is TRBJ1-1, the V gene TRBV6-1; D is unclear. The CDR3 loop spans 13 amino acids. The germline V gene has CDR1 MNHNS and CDR2 SASEGT. For the CDR3, the DNA is TGTGCCAGCAGTGCTAATGAGCGGACTGAATCTTTCTTT. This sequence encodes CASSANERTESFF.

In this sample, this clonotype turned up many times. J is TRBJ1-6 and V is TRBV20-1; tentative D call: TRBD1 (6 bases). The CDR3 loop spans 13 amino acids. Germline V lookup: CDR1 DFQATT, CDR2 SNEGSKA (reference sequence). This CDR3 reads CRPLQGPYSPLHF. As DNA, the CDR3 is TGCAGACCTTTACAGGGTCCATATTCACCCCTCCACTTT.

This clonotype appeared many times. The gene calls are TRBV20-1 and TRBJ2-1; D is ambiguous. Germline-derived CDR1 and CDR2 are DFQATT and SNEGSKA (reference sequence). V lost 3 bases and J lost 9, with 12 bases in between. The CDR3 consists of 12 residues. This chain's CDR3 is CSARNYPGEQFF. The DNA for the CDR3 is TGCAGTGCTAGGAACTACCCCGGTGAGCAGTTCTTC.

At least ten counts were recorded for this clonotype. The chain combines TRBV12-3 or TRBV12-4 with TRBJ1-1; 7 bases fit TRBD1. The CDR3 is 17 amino acids. V was pared by 1 base and J by 1 base, with 9 bases of the junction left unmatched. CDR3 residues: CASSLDDRVVGNTEAFF. The CDR3 DNA follows: TGTGCCAGCAGTTTAGACGACAGGGTTGTGGGGAACACTGAAGCTTTCTTT.

The gene calls are TRBV10-3 and TRBJ1-2, with 11 bases identical to TRBD1. Germline values: CDR1 ENHRY, CDR2 SYGVKD. Losses at the gene ends were 7 bases for V and 7 bases for J; bases not matched to a gene: 5. The CDR3 runs 13 residues. This CDR3 is CAIKGQGAGGYTF. The CDR3 nucleotides are TGTGCCATCAAAGGACAGGGGGCTGGTGGCTACACCTTC.

A few counts support this clonotype. This sequence joins TRBV5-6 and TRBJ2-1; maybe TRBD2 (6 bases). The V and J ends lost 4 bases and 6 bases respectively, with 17 bases between them. CDR1 is SGHDT and CDR2 is YYEEEE in the germline V gene. The CDR3 length is 15 residues. Here the CDR3 reads CASSNSGPTPNEQFF. CDR3 DNA: TGTGCCAGCAGCAATAGCGGTCCGACGCCCAATGAGCAGTTCTTC.

The V gene is TRBV4-2, the J gene TRBJ1-2; possible D gene TRBD1, 5 bases. With 4 bases removed from V and 5 bases from J, the gap between germline ends came to 14 bases. This CDR3 has 14 residues. Germline CDR1 and CDR2: LGHNA and YNFKEQ. The CDR3 sequence is CASSPRGGTYGYTF. The CDR3 bases are TGTGCCAGCAGCCCTCGGGGGGGGACTTATGGCTACACCTTC.

Ten or more counts support this clonotype. The J gene is TRBJ2-7, the V gene TRBV14, with D uncertain. Germline lookup yields CDR1 SGHDN and CDR2 FVKESK. The V end was cut by 1 base, the J end by 6 bases, with 13 bases between. The CDR3 runs 14 residues. The CDR3 nucleotides read TGTGCCAGCAGCCAAGCTTTCCCCTCCAGCGAGCAGTACTTC. Protein: CASSQAFPSSEQYF. The whole variable domain, remainder taken from reference TRBV14 and TRBJ2-7, is EAGVTQFPSHSVIEKGQTVTLRCDPISGHDNLYWYRRVMGKEIKFLLHFVKESKQDESGMPNNRFLAERTGGTYSTLKVQPAELEDSGVYFCASSQAFPSSEQYFGPGTRLTVT.

This clonotype was counted between two and nine times. V and J are TRBV12-3 or TRBV12-4 and TRBJ2-1, with unresolved D. This CDR3 spans 12 amino acids. Trimming removed 7 bases from V and 3 bases from J, with 7 bases in between. CDR3 bases: TGTGCCAGCACCCCAGGCTACAATGAGCAGTTCTTC. Amino acid sequence: CASTPGYNEQFF.

Written as DNA, the CDR3 is TGTGCCAGCAGCCAGGCCGGGACAGGGGCCTACGAGCAGTACGTC. Amino acid sequence: CASSQAGTGAYEQYV. The chain uses TRBV28 and TRBJ2-7; 10 bases line up with TRBD1. Germline loops: CDR1 MDHEN, CDR2 SYDVKM. The CDR3 is made up of 15 amino acids. With V trimmed by 6 bases and J by 2 bases, 7 bases remained unmatched.

This clonotype came up once. The rearrangement links TRBV28 to TRBJ1-6; D uncertain. Germline assignment: CDR1 MDHEN and CDR2 SYDVKM. The CDR3 is 12 residues long. V was clipped by 7 bases and J by 7 bases, with 8 bases between them. In nucleotides, the CDR3 is TGTGCCAGCACAGTCGAGAATTCACCCCTCCACTTT. Translation gives CASTVENSPLHF. The full variable domain, completed using reference TRBV28 and TRBJ1-6, is DVKVTQSSRYLVKRTGEKVFLECVQDMDHENMFWYRQDPGLGLRLIYFSYDVKMKEKGDIPEGYSVSREKKERFSLILESASTNQTSMYLCASTVENSPLHFGNGTRLTVT.

This clonotype was seen at least ten times. The V and J genes are TRBV5-8 and TRBJ1-6; weak D call: TRBD1 (6 bases). The length of the CDR3 is 16 residues. Trimming shortened V by 0 bases and J by 6 bases, and 13 bases separated the two germline ends. Looked up from germline, CDR1 is SGHTS and CDR2 is YDEGEE. The CDR3 is CASSLARDTSNSPLHF. The CDR3 DNA sequence: TGTGCCAGCAGCTTGGCACGGGACACCAGTAATTCACCCCTCCACTTT.

The chain links TRBV6-1 to TRBJ2-1; TRBD2 matches at 7 bases. The CDR3 sequence is 13 residues long. CDR1 and CDR2 (germline): MNHNS, SASEGT. V shed 4 bases, J shed 5 bases, and the junction held 2 bases outside the gene matches. The CDR3 protein is CASSVSGDNEQFF. The DNA of the CDR3 is TGTGCCAGCAGTGTAAGCGGGGACAATGAGCAGTTCTTC.

This clonotype was counted a few times. The chain employs TRBV3-1 and TRBJ2-1; 11 bases map to TRBD2. The CDR3 extends over 14 amino acids. Per germline, CDR1 LGHDT and CDR2 YNNKEL (reference sequence). J gave up 12 bases and V 4 bases, and 8 bases lay outside the gene matches. CDR3 nucleotides: TGTGCCAGCAGCCCCTTAGCGGGAGGGCCGTGGCAGTTCTTC. Residues: CASSPLAGGPWQFF.